These 10 T cell receptor beta chains came from one sample sequenced in a study of memory CD4+ T cells and cytomegalovirus serostatus. The sort gate was single viable CD3+CD4+CD8-CD45RO+ cells for memory CD4+ T cells. Measured with immunoSEQ multiplex PCR; TCRdb has only the in-frame clones, and not every one. Among around 40,000 clones listed, around 79% were seen once. The sample consisted of memory CD4+ T cells from blood. Receptors were obtained from an adult in good health and CMV-seronegative.

The V gene is TRBV19, the J gene TRBJ1-5; D possibly corresponds to TRBD1 (6 bases). This CDR3 region has 14 residues. Between the trimmed V and J ends, which lost 5 bases and 6 bases, there was a span of 14 bases. Germline CDR1 and CDR2: LNHDA and SQIVND (reference sequence). The CDR3 reads CASSFTGIGQPQHF. As DNA, the CDR3 is TGTGCCAGTAGTTTCACAGGGATTGGTCAGCCCCAGCATTTT.

The chain employs TRBV7-9 and TRBJ2-7; 7 nucleotides align to TRBD2. The V gene's germline CDR1 is SEHNR and CDR2 FQNEAQ (reference sequence). Trimming cost V 2 bases and J 7 bases; bases outside gene matches: 2. The CDR3 runs 12 residues. DNA of the CDR3: TGTGCCAGCAGCTTAAAAGCGGGGGAGCAGTACTTC. This codes for CASSLKAGEQYF. The variable domain in full, completed from reference TRBV7-9 and TRBJ2-7, reads DTGVSQNPRHKITKRGQNVTFRCDPISEHNRLYWYRQTLGQGPEFLTYFQNEAQLEKSRLLSDRFSAERPKGSFSTLEIQRTEQGDSAMYLCASSLKAGEQYFGPGTRLTVT.

The V call is TRBV25-1, the J call TRBJ2-7, with D perhaps TRBD2 (5 bases). CDR3 size: 13 residues. Germline V CDR1 and CDR2: MGHDK, SYGVNS. V dropped 2 bases and J dropped 3 bases, with 8 bases sitting between them. This chain's CDR3 is CASSEGGSYEQYF. The CDR3 nucleotides are TGTGCCAGCAGTGAAGGTGGGAGCTACGAGCAGTACTTC.

V gene TRBV4-2 combines with J gene TRBJ2-3; 11 nucleotides agree with TRBD2. Per the germline V gene, CDR1 is LGHNA and CDR2 is YNFKEQ. Trimming at V came to 2 bases and at J to 4 bases, leaving 8 bases not matched to a gene. The CDR3 has 17 amino acids. The DNA of the CDR3 is TGTGCCAGCAGCCAACTCTATAGCGGGAGGGGGCCAGATACGCAGTATTTT. As protein: CASSQLYSGRGPDTQYF.

The V gene is TRBV5-1, the J gene TRBJ1-1; 8 positions agree with TRBD1. Trimming took 4 bases from V and 5 from J; bases not matched to a gene: 7. The CDR3 loop spans 14 amino acids. Germline loops: CDR1 SGHRS, CDR2 YFSETQ. This CDR3 reads CASSQGDRSTEAFF. In nucleotides, the CDR3 is TGCGCCAGCAGCCAGGGGGACAGGTCGACTGAAGCTTTCTTT.

The chain couples TRBV2 to TRBJ1-2; possible D gene TRBD1, 6 bases. The ends were cut back, 5 bases at V and 6 bases at J, with 10 bases in the middle. The germline gives CDR1 SNHLY, CDR2 FYNNEI. The CDR3 length is 12 residues. CDR3: CASSQGGNGYTF. The CDR3 DNA sequence: TGTGCCAGCAGTCAAGGGGGAAATGGCTACACCTTC.

The chain is built from TRBV6-1 and TRBJ2-3; 8 nucleotides match TRBD2. Germline CDR1 reads MNHNS; CDR2 reads SASEGT. The V and J ends lost 11 bases and 3 bases, in that order; junction bases with no gene match: 10. There are 14 residues in the CDR3. CDR3 region: CAGEAGGSTDTQYF. The CDR3 DNA sequence: TGTGCCGGCGAGGCGGGGGGAAGTACAGATACGCAGTATTTT.

This clone was seen a handful of times. This sequence joins TRBV12-5 and TRBJ2-7; D gene unclear. This CDR3 has 12 amino acids. Trimming removed 7 bases from V and 7 bases from J, with 14 bases in between. Germline lookup yields CDR1 LGHNT and CDR2 FRNRAP. The CDR3 here is CASVDTPWEQYF. DNA for the CDR3: TGTGCTAGTGTCGATACTCCTTGGGAGCAGTACTTC. The complete variable domain, with remaining parts taken from reference TRBV12-5 and TRBJ2-7, reads DARVTQTPRHKVTEMGQEVTMRCQPILGHNTVFWYRQTMMQGLELLAYFRNRAPLDDSGMPKDRFSAEMPDATLATLKIQPSEPRDSAVYFCASVDTPWEQYFGPGTRLTVT.

CDR3 sequence (DNA): TGTGCCAGTAGTCCTACGACAGGGTTAGCAAGCAATCAGCCCCAGCATTTT. As protein: CASSPTTGLASNQPQHF. The chain has TRBV19 and TRBJ1-5; 7 nucleotides align to TRBD1. This CDR3 spans 17 amino acids. Germline V gene data show CDR1 as LNHDA and CDR2 as SQIVND (reference sequence). With V trimmed by 5 bases and J by 1 base, 11 bases remained unmatched. Supplemented by reference TRBV19 and TRBJ1-5, the full variable domain reads DGGITQSPKYLFRKEGQNVTLSCEQNLNHDAMYWYRQDPGQGLRLIYYSQIVNDFQKGDIAEGYSVSREKKESFPLTVTSAQKNPTAFYLCASSPTTGLASNQPQHFGDGTRLSIL.

The chain carries TRBV11-2 and TRBJ2-5; TRBD2 matches at 9 bases. The CDR3 has 16 residues. V trimming: 4 bases; J trimming: 2 bases; junction bases outside the gene matches: 8. Germline V gene data show CDR1 as SGHAT and CDR2 as FQNNGV. The CDR3 reads CASSSAGGRAQETQYF. The CDR3 DNA sequence: TGTGCCAGCAGCTCAGCGGGGGGCAGGGCACAAGAGACCCAGTACTTC.